Each of the 6 T cell receptor beta chains below was sequenced from the same sample in a study of cytotoxic CD8 clonotypes in ibrutinib-treated CLL. Assay: immunoSEQ multiplex PCR; the TCRdb copy retains only in-frame clones and omits some. The profile shows about 72,000 clones, approximately 80% of them singletons. The sample here was PBMCs, taken at disease progression, from a patient treated with ibrutinib. The receptor source for this set is a human donor with chronic lymphocytic leukemia.

V and J are TRBV29-1 and TRBJ2-1; 13 bases agree with TRBD2. CDR3 length equals 14 residues. Trimming at V came to 4 bases and at J to 4 bases, leaving 1 base not matched to a gene. Germline CDR1 SQVTM, CDR2 ANQGSEA. This chain's CDR3 is CSVVTSGGYNEQFF. In DNA form, the CDR3 reads TGCAGCGTTGTGACTAGCGGGGGGTACAATGAGCAGTTCTTC.

The CDR3 sequence: CASSARDSGANVLTF. CDR3 DNA sequence: TGCGCCAGCAGCGCACGGGACTCTGGGGCCAACGTCCTGACTTTC. This chain joins TRBV4-1 and TRBJ2-6; D perhaps matches TRBD2 (5 bases). The CDR3 sequence is 15 residues long. Germline CDR1 reads MGHRA; CDR2 reads YSYEKL. V shed 5 bases and J shed 0 bases, with 8 bases lying between them.

There are a few counts of this clone. The chain is built from TRBV7-9 and TRBJ1-2, with a weak D call TRBD1 (5 bases). Germline V lookup: CDR1 SEHNR, CDR2 FQNEAQ (reference sequence). V was clipped by 1 base and J by 2 bases, with 11 bases between them. The CDR3 runs to 15 residues. The CDR3 DNA reads TGTGCCAGCAGCTTAGATTGGGCAGGGAACTATGGCTACACCTTC. Its translation: CASSLDWAGNYGYTF.

This clone showed up just a few times. The chain has TRBV18 and TRBJ2-7; D is unresolved. V dropped 2 bases and J dropped 1 base, with 6 bases sitting between them. Germline CDR1 and CDR2: KGHSH and LQKENI. The CDR3 runs to 13 residues. The CDR3 nucleotides are TGTGCCAGCTCACCAGTCAGGTCCTACGAGCAGTACTTC. It codes for CASSPVRSYEQYF. Drawing the rest from reference TRBV18 and TRBJ2-7, the complete variable domain is NAGVMQNPRHLVRRRGQEARLRCSPMKGHSHVYWYRQLPEEGLKFMVYLQKENIIDESGMPKERFSAEFPKEGPSILRIQQVVRGDSAAYFCASSPVRSYEQYFGPGTRLTVT.

The chain combines TRBV9 with TRBJ1-2; D may be TRBD1 (5 bases). V gave up 4 bases and J gave up 4 bases, with 11 bases separating them. This CDR3 has 13 amino acids. In germline, CDR1 is SGDLS, CDR2 YYNGEE. The CDR3 DNA reads as TGTGCCAGCAGCAGACGGGGGTCCTATGGCTACACCTTC. Encoded protein: CASSRRGSYGYTF.

V is TRBV6-6 and J is TRBJ2-7; D is ambiguous. Per germline, CDR1 MNHNY and CDR2 SVGAGI (reference sequence). The V end was cut by 3 bases, the J end by 3 bases, with 3 bases between. The CDR3 is 11 residues long. The CDR3 DNA reads TGTGCCAGCAGTTATGACTACGAGCAGTACTTC. This sequence encodes CASSYDYEQYF.